This TCR beta chain stems from a study of early T cells in non-severe SARS-CoV-2 infection. The CDR3 extends over 14 amino acids. Germline CDR1 is SGHRS and CDR2 is YFSETQ. Trimming stripped 3 bases from V and 4 bases from J, with 11 bases between. From the 5' RACE reads, TCRdb called clonotypes with MiXCR, one entry per CDR3 protein. The sample holds about 28,000 distinct CDR3 sequences, over 4.5% seen once. This clonotype is termed medium-sized. The chain is built from TRBV5-1 and TRBJ2-1; D possibly matches TRBD1 or TRBD2 (6 bases each). Here the sequenced sample was whole blood, taken at baseline. The sequence derives from an adult who was a healthcare worker with PCR-confirmed SARS-CoV-2 infection or an uninfected control (not recorded which). CDR3 sequence: CASSSGAQYNEQFF. The CDR3 bases are TGCGCCAGCAGCTCGGGGGCCCAATACAATGAGCAGTTCTTC.